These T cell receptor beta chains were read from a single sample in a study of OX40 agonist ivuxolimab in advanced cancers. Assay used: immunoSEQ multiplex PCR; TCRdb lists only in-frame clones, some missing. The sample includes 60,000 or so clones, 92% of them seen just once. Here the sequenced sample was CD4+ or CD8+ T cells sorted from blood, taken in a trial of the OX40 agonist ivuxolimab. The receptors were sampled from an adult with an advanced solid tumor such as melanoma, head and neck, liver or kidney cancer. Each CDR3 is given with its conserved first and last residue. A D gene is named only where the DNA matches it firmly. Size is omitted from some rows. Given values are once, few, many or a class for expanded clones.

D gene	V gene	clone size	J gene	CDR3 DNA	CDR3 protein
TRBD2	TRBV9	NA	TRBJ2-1	TGTGCCAGCAGCGTCCTAGCGGGAGGCGGGCACAATGAGCAGTTCTTC	CASSVLAGGGHNEQFF
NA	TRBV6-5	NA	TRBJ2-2	TGTGCCAGCAGCTACGGGGAGAACACCGGGGAGCTGTTTTTT	CASSYGENTGELFF
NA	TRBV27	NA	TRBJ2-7	TGTGCCAGCAGTTTATTTTCGGGAAACGAGCAGTACTTC	CASSLFSGNEQYF
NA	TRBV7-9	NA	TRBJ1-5	TGTGCCAGCAGCTTAGGAGGATCGGGTCAGCCCCAGCATTTT	CASSLGGSGQPQHF
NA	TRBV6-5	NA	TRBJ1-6	TGTGCCAGCAGTTACCAGGTGCCACCCCTCCACTTT	CASSYQVPPLHF
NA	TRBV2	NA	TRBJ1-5	TGTGCCAGCAGTGAAGTGCTGCTGGGGGATCCTAATCAGCCCCAGCATTTT	CASSEVLLGDPNQPQHF
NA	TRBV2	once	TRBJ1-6	TGTGCCAGCACAGTGGTAAGGGCGGGTAATTCACCCCTCCACTTT	CASTVVRAGNSPLHF
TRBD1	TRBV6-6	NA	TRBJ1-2	TGTGCCAGCAGTCACAGGGGCGGCTACACCTTC	CASSHRGGYTF
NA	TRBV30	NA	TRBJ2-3	TGTGCCTGGAGTGAGGTCGCAGATACGCAGTATTTT	CAWSEVADTQYF
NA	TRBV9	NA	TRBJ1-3	TGTGCCAGCAGCCCACCAACTCGAGGGAGTCACTCTGGAAACACCATATATTTT	CASSPPTRGSHSGNTIYF
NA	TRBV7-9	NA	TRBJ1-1	TGTGCCAGCATTTCGAGAGGGAACACTGAAGCTTTCTTT	CASISRGNTEAFF
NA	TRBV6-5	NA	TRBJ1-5	TGTGCCAGCAGTTACCTTACAGGGACAAGACAGCCCCAGCATTTT	CASSYLTGTRQPQHF
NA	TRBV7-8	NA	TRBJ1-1	TGTGCCAGCAGCTTAGGGGGGGGCGCGACTGTGAACACTGAAGCTTTCTTT	CASSLGGGATVNTEAFF
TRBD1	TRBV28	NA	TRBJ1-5	TGTGCCAGCAGTCCCCCCACCGGGACAGGGCGCAATCAGCCCCAGCATTTT	CASSPPTGTGRNQPQHF
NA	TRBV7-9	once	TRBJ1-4	TGTGCCAGCAGCTTAAGTGGAGGACAAGAAAAACTGTTTTTT	CASSLSGGQEKLFF
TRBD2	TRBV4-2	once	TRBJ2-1	TGTGCCAGCAGCCAAGATGGGAGCGGGGGGTGGAATGAGCAGTTCTTC	CASSQDGSGGWNEQFF
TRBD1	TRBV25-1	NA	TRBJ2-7	TGTGCCAGCAGTGAAAGGGGTCAGGGGGCCTACGAGCAGTACTTC	CASSERGQGAYEQYF
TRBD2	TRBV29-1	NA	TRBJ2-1	TGCAGCGTTGACCTACTAGCGCCCGAGCAGTTCTTC	CSVDLLAPEQFF
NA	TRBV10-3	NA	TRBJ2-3	TGTGCCATCAGTGAATCCCCTTTGGATACGCAGTATTTT	CAISESPLDTQYF
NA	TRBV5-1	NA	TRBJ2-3	TGCGCCAGCAGCTTGGGAGTTGGTAGGGATACGCAGTATTTT	CASSLGVGRDTQYF
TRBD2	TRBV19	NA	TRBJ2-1	TGTGCCAGTAGTATTCTAGCGGGAGTGGGTAATGAGCAGTTCTTC	CASSILAGVGNEQFF
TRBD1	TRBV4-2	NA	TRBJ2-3	TGTGCCAGCAGCCAAGATCCGACAGGGGGAGATGCAGATACGCAGTATTTT	CASSQDPTGGDADTQYF
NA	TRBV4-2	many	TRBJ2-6	TGTGCCAGCAGCCAAGATTATGCGGGTTCTAGCTCTGGGGCCAACGTCCTGACTTTC	CASSQDYAGSSSGANVLTF
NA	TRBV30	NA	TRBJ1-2	TGTGCCTGGAGCCCGGTGAGGGCCCTCATATTGGGAGGCTACACCTTC	CAWSPVRALILGGYTF
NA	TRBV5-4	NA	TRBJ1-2	TGTGCCAGCAGCTTCGGGGGGACCTATGGCTACACCTTC	CASSFGGTYGYTF
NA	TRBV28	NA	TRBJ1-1	TGTGCCAGCAGTTATCCGGTGAACACTGAAGCTTTCTTT	CASSYPVNTEAFF
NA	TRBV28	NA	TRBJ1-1	TGTGCCAGCAGTTTATGGTCAGGGGCCATGAACACTGAAGCTTTCTTT	CASSLWSGAMNTEAFF
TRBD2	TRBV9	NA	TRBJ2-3	TGTGCCAGCAGCACACCTCCTAGCGGGGGGTCGGATACGCAGTATTTT	CASSTPPSGGSDTQYF
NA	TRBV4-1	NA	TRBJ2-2	TGCGCCAGCAGCCAAAGGGATCGCGGACTAACCGGGGAGCTGTTTTTT	CASSQRDRGLTGELFF
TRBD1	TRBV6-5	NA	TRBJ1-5	TGTGCCAGCAGTTACGACAGGGGAGGTGGGCAGCCCCAGCATTTT	CASSYDRGGGQPQHF
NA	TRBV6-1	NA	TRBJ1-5	TGTGCCAGCAGTGATGACCCTCACAGCAATCAGCCCCAGCATTTT	CASSDDPHSNQPQHF
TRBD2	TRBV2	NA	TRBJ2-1	TGTGCCAGCATGACTAGCGGGGACAATGAGCAGTTCTTC	CASMTSGDNEQFF
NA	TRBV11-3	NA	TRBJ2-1	TGTGCCAGCAGCCACGGGGGAGGAGTTCCCGATGAGCAGTTCTTC	CASSHGGGVPDEQFF
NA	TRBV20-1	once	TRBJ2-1	TGCAGTGCTCGTCAGACCAATGAGCAGTTCTTC	CSARQTNEQFF
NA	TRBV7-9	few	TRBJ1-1	TGTGCCAGCAGCTTAGACAACACTGAAGCTTTCTTT	CASSLDNTEAFF